The 18 T cell receptor beta chains below were found in one sample sequenced in a study of cytomegalovirus exposure and HLA in healthy donors (dated by TCRdb to about 2017). Library construction relied on the immunoSEQ multiplex PCR assay. TCRdb stores this immuneACCESS table with in-frame sequences only. Part of the clones is absent; in the studies checked, under half of the shortfall reflects unresolved V genes, and no reason is known for the rest. This sample gives approximately 280,000 clones in total; approximately 86% of them show up just once. 0.95% to 1.1% of the sample is held by the ten biggest clonotypes. The sequenced sample consisted of PBMCs. The receptors were gathered from a woman aged 18 to 35 in good health and CMV-seronegative.

The chain has TRBV29-1 and TRBJ1-5, with 11 bases aligning to TRBD1. CDR3 length: 14 amino acids. Per the germline V gene, CDR1 is SQVTM and CDR2 is ANQGSEA. The J segment lost 6 bases and the V segment lost 4 bases, leaving 5 bases of the junction unmatched. The CDR3 here is CSVGTGGVGQPQHF. CDR3 nucleotides: TGCAGCGTTGGGACAGGGGGCGTAGGTCAGCCCCAGCATTTT. Variable domain in full (rest from reference TRBV29-1 and TRBJ1-5): SAVISQKPSRDICQRGTSLTIQCQVDSQVTMMFWYRQQPGQSLTLIATANQGSEATYESGFVIDKFPISRPNLTFSTLTVSNMSPEDSSIYLCSVGTGGVGQPQHFGDGTRLSIL.

The rearrangement links TRBV28 to TRBJ2-5; 7 bases are a match to TRBD1. V trimming: 2 bases; J trimming: 5 bases; junction bases outside the gene matches: 5. Germline CDR1 MDHEN, CDR2 SYDVKM. The length of the CDR3 is 14 residues. This CDR3 reads CASSLTRGLETQYF. The CDR3 DNA follows: TGTGCCAGCAGTTTAACTAGGGGGCTGGAGACCCAGTACTTC.

J is TRBJ1-1 and V is TRBV27, with D maybe TRBD1 (5 bases). V was shortened by 2 bases and J by 7 bases, with 11 bases between the two germline ends. The germline V gene encodes CDR1 MNHEY and CDR2 SMNVEV (reference sequence). There are 13 residues in the CDR3. The CDR3 loop is CASSLPREGEAFF. As DNA, the CDR3 is TGTGCCAGCAGTTTACCCAGGGAGGGTGAAGCTTTCTTT.

This chain links TRBV5-1 with TRBJ2-1; 9 nucleotides agree with TRBD2. The CDR3 extends over 16 amino acids. V dropped 4 bases and J dropped 6; count of bases not matched to a gene: 11. Germline V gene data show CDR1 as SGHRS and CDR2 as YFSETQ. CDR3 DNA sequence: TGCGCCAGCAGCCCCGCCGGCGGGACTAGCCCCAATGAGCAGTTCTTC. This encodes CASSPAGGTSPNEQFF. Combining the CDR3 with reference TRBV5-1 and TRBJ2-1 gives the whole variable domain KAGVTQTPRYLIKTRGQQVTLSCSPISGHRSVSWYQQTPGQGLQFLFEYFSETQRNKGNFPGRFSGRQFSNSRSEMNVSTLELGDSALYLCASSPAGGTSPNEQFFGPGTRLTVL.

CDR3 nucleotides: TGTGCCAGCAGCCCGGGGGGCCCAACTAGCACAGATACGCAGTATTTT. Translated: CASSPGGPTSTDTQYF. The rearrangement uses TRBV11-2 and TRBJ2-3; weak D call: TRBD2 (7 bases). Per the germline V gene, CDR1 is SGHAT and CDR2 is FQNNGV. V was pared by 5 bases and J by 0 bases, with 15 bases between. This CDR3 spans 16 amino acids.

This clone showed up just once. This sequence joins TRBV5-1 and TRBJ2-7, with D possibly being TRBD2 (7 bases). This CDR3 is 14 amino acids long. V lost 0 bases, J lost 5 bases, and 12 bases lay in between. CDR1 and CDR2 (germline): SGHRS, YFSETQ. The CDR3 sequence is CASSLVGGGHEQYF. The DNA for the CDR3 is TGCGCCAGCAGCTTGGTCGGCGGGGGCCACGAGCAGTACTTC.

The rearrangement joins TRBV6-4 to TRBJ2-7; possible D gene TRBD2, 7 bases. This CDR3 has 15 amino acids. Trimming cost V 3 bases and J 3 bases, with 15 bases left between them. The germline CDR1 and CDR2 sequences are MRHNA and SNTAGT. The CDR3 nucleotides read TGTGCCAGCAGTGAGTCGGGGGGCCCATTCTACGAGCAGTACTTC. Its translation: CASSESGGPFYEQYF.

The chain employs TRBV19 and TRBJ2-7, with a tentative D call TRBD2 (6 bases). This CDR3 has 14 residues. Trimming removed 1 base at V and 3 bases at J, with 10 bases between. Germline V CDR1 and CDR2: LNHDA, SQIVND (reference sequence). CDR3 amino acids: CASSIGGGIYEQYF. The CDR3 DNA reads TGTGCCAGTAGTATAGGGGGAGGCATCTACGAGCAGTACTTC.

V usage is TRBV25-1 and J usage is TRBJ1-6, with D unclear. Germline V gives CDR1 MGHDK, CDR2 SYGVNS. V was shortened by 3 bases and J by 5 bases, with 8 bases between the two germline ends. The CDR3 runs to 14 residues. The chain's CDR3 is CASSEIENNSPLHF. The CDR3 nucleotides are TGTGCCAGCAGTGAGATAGAGAATAATTCACCCCTCCACTTT.

The chain couples TRBV4-2 to TRBJ1-1; D possibly corresponds to TRBD1 (5 bases). The CDR3 runs 13 residues. Germline V gene data show CDR1 as LGHNA and CDR2 as YNFKEQ. V lost 3 bases, J lost 11 bases, and 16 bases lay in between. The CDR3 DNA is TGTGCCAGCAGCCACCTCCCGGGGGTATCGGCTTTCTTT. Translated, it gives CASSHLPGVSAFF.

V and J are TRBV7-2 and TRBJ1-2, with 7 bases fitting TRBD1. CDR1 is SGHTA, CDR2 FQGNSA, per germline. Unmatched junction bases numbered 13, after V lost 5 bases and J lost 4 bases. This CDR3 comprises 16 residues. The CDR3 DNA sequence: TGTGCCAGCAGCCCGGGGTCGGGACAGCCTGGCTATGGCTACACCTTC. This encodes CASSPGSGQPGYGYTF.

The V and J genes are TRBV11-2 and TRBJ1-1; D is unresolved. CDR1 is SGHAT, CDR2 FQNNGV, per germline. Trimming shortened V by 2 bases and J by 2 bases, and 9 bases separated the two germline ends. There are 14 residues in the CDR3. The CDR3 here is CASSLIPGNTEAFF. For the CDR3, the DNA is TGTGCCAGCAGCTTAATCCCGGGAAACACTGAAGCTTTCTTT. Together with reference TRBV11-2 and TRBJ1-1, the CDR3 gives the full variable domain: EAGVAQSPRYKIIEKRQSVAFWCNPISGHATLYWYQQILGQGPKLLIQFQNNGVVDDSQLPKDRFSAERLKGVDSTLKIQPAKLEDSAVYLCASSLIPGNTEAFFGQGTRLTVV.

The chain has TRBV6-6 and TRBJ2-7, with a possible D match to TRBD1 (6 bases). This CDR3 is 14 amino acids long. Germline CDR1 reads MNHNY; CDR2 reads SVGAGI (reference sequence). V was cut by 0 bases and J by 2 bases, with 8 bases left in between. The CDR3 sequence is CASSYSSGAYEQYF. Written as DNA, the CDR3 is TGTGCCAGCAGTTACTCTTCAGGGGCCTACGAGCAGTACTTC.

This rearrangement joins TRBV6-5 to TRBJ1-2; possibly TRBD1 for D (6 bases). The CDR3 runs 13 residues. The V and J ends lost 3 bases and 4 bases respectively, with 9 bases between them. In germline, CDR1 is MNHEY, CDR2 SVGAGI. The DNA for the CDR3 is TGTGCCAGCAGTTATACAGGGACCTATGGCTACACCTTC. Translated: CASSYTGTYGYTF.

The rearrangement links TRBV28 to TRBJ1-2; TRBD1 is a possible D gene (5 bases). CDR3 length: 13 amino acids. The germline V and J ends were trimmed by 6 bases and 0 bases, with 8 bases remaining between them. Germline values: CDR1 MDHEN, CDR2 SYDVKM. The CDR3 reads CASRQEPNYGYTF. CDR3 in DNA: TGTGCCAGCAGACAGGAACCTAACTATGGCTACACCTTC.

V usage is TRBV18 and J usage is TRBJ2-2; D gene ambiguous. CDR3 size: 13 residues. V shed 2 bases and J shed 9 bases, with 10 bases lying between them. Per germline, CDR1 KGHSH and CDR2 LQKENI. CDR3 nucleotides: TGTGCCAGCTCACCATTCCAGTCCCGGGAGCTGTTTTTT. Its protein is CASSPFQSRELFF.

CDR3 nucleotide sequence: TGCGCCAGCAGCCTGACTAACAATGAGCAGTTCTTC. Its translation is CASSLTNNEQFF. The chain uses TRBV5-1 and TRBJ2-1; D may be TRBD2 (5 bases). This CDR3 has 12 amino acids. The V end was cut by 4 bases, the J end by 5 bases, with 7 bases between. Germline assignment: CDR1 SGHRS and CDR2 YFSETQ.

The chain recombines TRBV2 with TRBJ1-6; D remains unclear. This CDR3 is built from 16 residues. V lost 1 base and J lost 7, with 14 bases in between. Germline V gene lookup returns CDR1 SNHLY and CDR2 FYNNEI. The CDR3 loop is CASSEVGSSGNSPLHF. The DNA of the CDR3 is TGTGCCAGCAGTGAAGTCGGTTCCTCGGGAAATTCACCCCTCCACTTT.